A few counts support the clone carrying this T cell receptor beta chain. Those designated as exposed participants met a COVID-19 case within 2 weeks before study entry. Original processing methods: By means of reference gene primer amplification, nucleated cell counts were estimated. Clones were sequenced by immunoSEQ multiplex PCR, and TCRdb holds only the in-frame ones, with some missing. V, J and clone size are those of that table, while D and trimming were read from the DNA. This sample has a few hundred thousand clones, with around 84% found just once. The sample originates from a study of blood T cell repertoires in COVID-19. The overall study: From the United States, Italy and Spain came samples of acute and convalescent COVID-19. T cells, B-cell-depleted T cells, or PBMCs provided the cDNA or gDNA that served as material.

The CDR3 extends over 16 amino acids. Trimming took off 6 bases at V and 4 bases at J, with 21 bases between the two ends. CDR1 MDHEN and CDR2 SYDVKM come from the germline V gene. The receptor was derived from a woman between 50 and 59 years old who had been exposed to COVID-19. Sequenced: PBMCs or T cells enriched from blood (not recorded which). The rearrangement uses TRBV28 and TRBJ1-1; possibly TRBD1 for D (5 bases). This chain's CDR3 is CASRASSAGDATEAFF. The CDR3 bases are TGTGCCAGCAGAGCATCTTCGGCGGGGGATGCCACTGAAGCTTTCTTT. The variable domain in full, with the rest retrieved from reference TRBV28 and TRBJ1-1, is DVKVTQSSRYLVKRTGEKVFLECVQDMDHENMFWYRQDPGLGLRLIYFSYDVKMKEKGDIPEGYSVSREKKERFSLILESASTNQTSMYLCASRASSAGDATEAFFGQGTRLTVV.